This T cell receptor (beta chain) was profiled in a study of blood T cell repertoires in COVID-19. The V gene's germline CDR1 is MDHEN and CDR2 SYDVKM. Trimming cost V 8 bases and J 4 bases, with 15 bases left between them. The CDR3 contains 14 residues. Generated by immunoSEQ multiplex PCR, the TCRdb table keeps only in-frame clones and is missing some. There are about 150,000 clones in the sample; around 78% occur only once, and roughly 1.7% lies in the top ten. The sequenced sample consisted of peripheral blood. The chain carries TRBV28 and TRBJ1-3; tentative D call: TRBD1 (6 bases). The source is a man older than 75 with acute or convalescent COVID-19. The CDR3 DNA sequence: TGTGCCAGCCGAGGAACAGGGTTAGGAAACACCATATATTTT. Encoded protein: CASRGTGLGNTIYF.